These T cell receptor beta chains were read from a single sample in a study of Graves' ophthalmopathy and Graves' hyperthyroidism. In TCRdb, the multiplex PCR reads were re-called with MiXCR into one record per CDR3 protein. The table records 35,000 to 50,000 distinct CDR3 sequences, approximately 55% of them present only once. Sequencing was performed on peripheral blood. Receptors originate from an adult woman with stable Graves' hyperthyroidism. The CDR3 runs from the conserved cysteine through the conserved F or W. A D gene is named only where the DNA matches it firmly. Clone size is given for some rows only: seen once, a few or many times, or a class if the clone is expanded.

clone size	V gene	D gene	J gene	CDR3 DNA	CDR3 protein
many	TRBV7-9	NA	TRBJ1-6	TGTGCCAGCAGCCCCCGGGATTCACCCCTCCACTTT	CASSPRDSPLHF
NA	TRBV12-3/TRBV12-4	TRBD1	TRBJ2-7	TGTGCCAGCAGTTTGGGGACAGGGGGCGACGAGCAGTACTTC	CASSLGTGGDEQYF
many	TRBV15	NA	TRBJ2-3	TGTGCCACCAGCCAACAGGGTGGAGATACGCAGTATTTT	CATSQQGGDTQYF
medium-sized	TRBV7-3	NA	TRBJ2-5	TGTGCCAGCAGCCCGAACGGGGAGGAGCAAGAGACCCAGTACTTC	CASSPNGEEQETQYF
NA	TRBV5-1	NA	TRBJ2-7	TGCGCCAGCAGCCCCCGCCAGCTTAGCGCCTACGGGCAGTACTTC	CASSPRQLSAYGQYF
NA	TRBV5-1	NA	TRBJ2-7	TGCGCCAGCAGCTTGGATGTGCGGGGCGAGCAGTACTTC	CASSLDVRGEQYF
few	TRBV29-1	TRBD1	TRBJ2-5	TGCAGCGTCGTGACAGGGGGCGGAGAGACCCAGTACTTC	CSVVTGGGETQYF
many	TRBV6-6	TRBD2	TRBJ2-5	TGTGCCAGCGGACTAGCGGGAGGGCGCCAAGAGACCCAGCACTTC	CASGLAGGRQETQHF
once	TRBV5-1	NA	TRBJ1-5	TGCGCCAGCAGCCCGGACAGCGCAGGTCAGCCCCAGCATTTT	CASSPDSAGQPQHF
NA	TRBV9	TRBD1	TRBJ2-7	TGTGCCAGCAGCCCCGGGACAGGGGAGGGTGAGCAGTACTTC	CASSPGTGEGEQYF
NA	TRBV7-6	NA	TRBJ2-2	TGTGCCAGCAGCCCCCCCCAGGGTTTAACAAGGGAGCTGTTTTTT	CASSPPQGLTRELFF